The rows below give T cell receptor beta chains drawn from one sample of a study of high-grade serous ovarian cancer treatment subgroups. Sequencing used immunoSEQ multiplex PCR; TCRdb keeps in-frame clones, though not all of them. The profile shows about 15,000 clones, 73% of them singletons. The sample consisted of tumor tissue. These receptors came from a human donor with high-grade serous ovarian cancer. Both conserved end residues are trimmed from each CDR3. Each record gives: V gene, clone size, J gene, CDR3 protein. Some rows mark clone size as missing; the rest say once, few, many or name a class of expanded clone.

>TRBV7-9|few|TRBJ1-6
ASSRGEASPLH
>TRBV27|medium-sized|TRBJ1-5
ASSDGGQHQPQH
>TRBV5-6|NA|TRBJ2-6
ASSLVVGGHGANVLT
>TRBV6-1|NA|TRBJ2-1
ASSEISGNNEQF
>TRBV7-9|medium-sized|TRBJ2-3
ASSPRLLAGATDTQY
>TRBV7-2|NA|TRBJ2-1
ASSPVTNEQF
>TRBV6-5|once|TRBJ2-1
ASSYSRVANEQF
>TRBV18|NA|TRBJ2-3
ASSPFNRVGFTDTQY
>TRBV7-3|once|TRBJ2-5
ASSKSGLRETQY
>TRBV6-6|NA|TRBJ1-4
ASSYGGAVEKLF
>TRBV6-1|NA|TRBJ1-5
ASSEFGGSNQPQH
>TRBV4-2|NA|TRBJ2-6
ASSRVYGDSGANVLT
>TRBV7-3|NA|TRBJ2-1
ASSPQPTDSYNEQF
>TRBV30|NA|TRBJ1-2
AWSRTGGRVGGYT
>TRBV30|NA|TRBJ1-1
AWSPRQLANTEAF
>TRBV11-3|NA|TRBJ1-2
ASSSTSDPTNYGYT
>TRBV19|few|TRBJ2-5
ASSIAPGPGGETQY
>TRBV5-5|NA|TRBJ1-4
ASSLAGQGALVNEKLF
>TRBV2|NA|TRBJ2-1
ASSGLAGGPGLEQF
>TRBV11-1|NA|TRBJ2-5
ASKEGAKETQY
>TRBV6-6|NA|TRBJ1-3
ASSYSPMAPGNTIY
>TRBV7-2|NA|TRBJ2-2
ASSRKRGGGTGELF
>TRBV7-3|few|TRBJ2-2
ASSPSGGIPGELF
>TRBV5-8|NA|TRBJ1-5
ASSQPGQGYQPQH
>TRBV6-6|few|TRBJ2-1
ASSRPGQGTDEQF
>TRBV5-1|NA|TRBJ2-6
ASSYSLSGTGTGANVLT
>TRBV30|NA|TRBJ1-5
AWRRQGDRTQH
>TRBV5-5|NA|TRBJ2-7
ASSLGPGPSYEQY
>TRBV7-2|NA|TRBJ2-7
ASSFLGGAYEQY
>TRBV19|NA|TRBJ2-7
ASSERQGKEQY
>TRBV6-4|NA|TRBJ2-7
ASSDRDGIYEQY
>TRBV5-6|NA|TRBJ1-2
ASSREGGYT
>TRBV16|NA|TRBJ1-2
ASSQGQVNYGYT
>TRBV29-1|NA|TRBJ1-3
SAGGGTGHTIY
>TRBV5-8|NA|TRBJ2-3
ASSLYQTFRDTQY
>TRBV6-5|NA|TRBJ2-3
ASSYSPDTQY
>TRBV7-2|NA|TRBJ1-5
ASSQGTLSNQPQH
>TRBV5-4|NA|TRBJ2-3
ASSFQTGADTQY
>TRBV5-1|once|TRBJ2-3
ASSMGQSPSTDTQY
>TRBV11-2|NA|TRBJ2-5
ASSSGGPGSKTQY
>TRBV4-3|once|TRBJ1-2
ASSQAGASGGYT
>TRBV6-6|NA|NA
ASTTTGAYEQY
>TRBV5-5|once|TRBJ2-7
ASSARQGGPYEQY
>TRBV7-2|once|TRBJ2-1
ASRTGGFYNEQF
>TRBV28|NA|TRBJ1-5
ASSFGQNSNQPQH
>TRBV6-1|NA|TRBJ1-1
ASNLEARGVTEAF
>TRBV5-1|once|TRBJ1-3
ASSLDGGTKNTIY
>TRBV4-3|NA|TRBJ2-1
ASTPKGSGGYNEQF
>TRBV6-1|NA|TRBJ2-5
ASSARDRGSGTQY
>TRBV7-9|NA|TRBJ1-1
ASSLASGVGTEAF
>TRBV25-1|NA|TRBJ2-5
ASSGGWAETQY
>TRBV27|NA|TRBJ1-4
ASSNGAGRPNEKLF
>TRBV2|NA|TRBJ1-1
ASRIQGAMNTEAF
>TRBV11-2|few|TRBJ1-2
ASSRGGSNYGYT